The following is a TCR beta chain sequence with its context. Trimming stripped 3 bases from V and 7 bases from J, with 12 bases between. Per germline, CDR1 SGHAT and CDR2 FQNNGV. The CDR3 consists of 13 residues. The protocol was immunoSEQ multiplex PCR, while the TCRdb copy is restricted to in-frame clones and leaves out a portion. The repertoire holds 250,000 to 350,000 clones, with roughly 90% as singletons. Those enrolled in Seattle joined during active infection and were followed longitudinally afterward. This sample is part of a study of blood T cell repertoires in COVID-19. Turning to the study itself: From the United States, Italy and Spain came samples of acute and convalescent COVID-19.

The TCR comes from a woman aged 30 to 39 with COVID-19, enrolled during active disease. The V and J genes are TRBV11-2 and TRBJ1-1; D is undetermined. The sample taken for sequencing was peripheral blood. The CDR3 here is CASSLRGNLEAFF. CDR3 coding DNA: TGTGCCAGCAGCTTGAGAGGGAACCTTGAAGCTTTCTTT.